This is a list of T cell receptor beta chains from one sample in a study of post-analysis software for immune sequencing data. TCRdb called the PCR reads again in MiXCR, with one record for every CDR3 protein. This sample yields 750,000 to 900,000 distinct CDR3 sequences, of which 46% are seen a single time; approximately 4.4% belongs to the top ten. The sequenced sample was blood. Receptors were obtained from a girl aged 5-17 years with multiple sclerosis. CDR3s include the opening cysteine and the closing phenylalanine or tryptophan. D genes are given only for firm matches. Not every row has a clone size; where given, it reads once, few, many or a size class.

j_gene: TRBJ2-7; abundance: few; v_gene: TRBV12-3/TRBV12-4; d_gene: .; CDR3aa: CASSGDPQLVEQYF; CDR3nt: TGTGCCAGCAGTGGAGACCCCCAGTTAGTCGAGCAGTACTTC
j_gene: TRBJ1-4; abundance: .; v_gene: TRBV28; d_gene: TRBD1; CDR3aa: CASSARQGRSNEKLFF; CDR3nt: TGTGCCAGCAGTGCCAGACAGGGCAGGTCTAATGAAAAACTGTTTTTT
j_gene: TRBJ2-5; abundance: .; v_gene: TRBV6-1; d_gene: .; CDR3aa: CARSEYQVETQYF; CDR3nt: TGTGCCCGCAGTGAATACCAGGTGGAGACCCAGTACTTC
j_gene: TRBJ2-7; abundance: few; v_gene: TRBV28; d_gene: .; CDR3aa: CASSLGGPNYEQYF; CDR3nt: TGTGCCAGCAGTTTAGGGGGGCCCAACTACGAGCAGTACTTC
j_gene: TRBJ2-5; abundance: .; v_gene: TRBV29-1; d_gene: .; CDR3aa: CGSTGTQETQYF; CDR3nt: TGCGGTTCTACAGGGACCCAAGAGACCCAGTACTTC
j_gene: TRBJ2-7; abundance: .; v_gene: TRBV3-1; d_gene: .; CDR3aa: CASRGQSLEQYF; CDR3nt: TGTGCCAGCAGAGGGCAGTCCCTCGAGCAGTACTTC
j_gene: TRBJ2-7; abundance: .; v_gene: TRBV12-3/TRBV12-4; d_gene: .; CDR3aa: CASSLMGGGYEQYF; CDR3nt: TGTGCCAGCAGTTTAATGGGGGGCGGCTACGAGCAGTACTTC
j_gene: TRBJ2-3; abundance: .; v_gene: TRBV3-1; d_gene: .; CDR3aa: CASSQDPETPSRDTQYF; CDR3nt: TGTGCCAGCAGCCAAGATCCGGAGACCCCAAGTAGAGATACGCAGTATTTT
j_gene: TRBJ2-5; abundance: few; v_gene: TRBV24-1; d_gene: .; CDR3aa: CATSDDFVQETQYF; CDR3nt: TGTGCCACCAGTGACGACTTCGTTCAAGAGACCCAGTACTTC
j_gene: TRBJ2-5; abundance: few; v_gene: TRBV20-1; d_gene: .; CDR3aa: CSATKRRPETQYF; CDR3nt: TGCAGTGCCACAAAGAGGAGACCAGAGACCCAGTACTTC
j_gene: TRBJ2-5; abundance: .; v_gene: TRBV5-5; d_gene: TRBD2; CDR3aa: CASSFEGLAGGPETQYF; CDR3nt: TGTGCCAGCAGCTTCGAGGGACTAGCGGGAGGGCCTGAGACCCAGTACTTC
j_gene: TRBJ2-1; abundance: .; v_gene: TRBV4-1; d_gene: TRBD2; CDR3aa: CASSQETSGSINEQFF; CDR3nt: TGCGCCAGCAGCCAAGAAACTAGCGGGAGCATCAATGAGCAGTTCTTC
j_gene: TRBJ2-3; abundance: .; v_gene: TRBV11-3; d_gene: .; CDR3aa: CASSLVTGSSTDTQYF; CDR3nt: TGTGCCAGCAGCTTAGTGACAGGCTCTAGCACAGATACGCAGTATTTT